The 28 T cell receptor beta chains given below trace back to one sample, sequenced in a study of blood T cell repertoires in COVID-19. Clones were read by immunoSEQ multiplex PCR, and TCRdb kept only the in-frame ones, dropping some. The table shows fewer than 150,000 clones, with 88% occurring only once. Sequencing was done on a sample of peripheral blood. The receptors here all came from a man aged 45 to 65 with active or convalescent COVID-19.

The chain couples TRBV6-1 to TRBJ2-7; 7 bases are shared with TRBD1. CDR1 is MNHNS and CDR2 is SASEGT in the germline V gene. The V and J ends lost 1 base and 1 base, in that order; junction bases with no gene match: 1. The CDR3 loop spans 14 amino acids. DNA for the CDR3: TGTGCCAGCAGTGAAGGGGGACAGTCCTACGAGCAGTACTTC. It is translated as CASSEGGQSYEQYF.

The chain links TRBV5-1 to TRBJ2-5, with 8 bases that match TRBD1. CDR3 length equals 14 residues. Germline CDR1 is SGHRS and CDR2 is YFSETQ. Losses at the gene ends were 4 bases for V and 1 base for J; bases not matched to a gene: 3. The CDR3 here is CASSPGTGQETQYF. CDR3 nucleotides: TGCGCCAGCAGCCCCGGGACAGGCCAAGAGACCCAGTACTTC. The entire variable domain, with the rest obtained from reference TRBV5-1 and TRBJ2-5, is as follows: KAGVTQTPRYLIKTRGQQVTLSCSPISGHRSVSWYQQTPGQGLQFLFEYFSETQRNKGNFPGRFSGRQFSNSRSEMNVSTLELGDSALYLCASSPGTGQETQYFGPGTRLLVL.

The rearrangement links TRBV12-3 or TRBV12-4 to TRBJ2-5; D perhaps matches TRBD1 (5 bases). Trimming took 7 bases from V and 5 from J, leaving 14 bases between them. The CDR3 has 13 residues. The CDR3 is CASTLRGKETQYF. Written as DNA, the CDR3 is TGTGCCAGCACCCTAAGGGGAAAGGAGACCCAGTACTTC.

The chain uses TRBV2 and TRBJ1-5; D call uncertain. Deletions cut 4 bases from V and 3 bases from J, with 13 bases between. The CDR3 is made up of 15 amino acids. Germline V gene data show CDR1 as SNHLY and CDR2 as FYNNEI. CDR3 DNA: TGTGCCAGCAGTGTGGAGGGTCAGAACAATCAGCCCCAGCATTTT. Its translation: CASSVEGQNNQPQHF.

This chain uses TRBV27 with TRBJ1-4, with TRBD1 matching over 7 bases. V was pared by 6 bases and J by 4 bases, with 8 bases of the junction left unmatched. The CDR3 loop spans 15 amino acids. Germline V gene lookup returns CDR1 MNHEY and CDR2 SMNVEV (reference sequence). DNA for the CDR3: TGTGCCAGCAGATCCGAGGGGGCGGGTAATGAAAAACTGTTTTTT. It yields the protein CASRSEGAGNEKLFF.

V gene TRBV7-2 combines with J gene TRBJ2-7, with TRBD2 identical over 9 bases. CDR3 size: 13 residues. V dropped 6 bases and J dropped 3; count of bases not matched to a gene: 3. Germline V gene data show CDR1 as SGHTA and CDR2 as FQGNSA. This chain's CDR3 is CASRLSGSYEQYF. The CDR3 coding sequence is TGTGCCAGCAGACTTAGCGGGAGCTACGAGCAGTACTTC.

The sample holds a few counts of this clone. The V and J genes are TRBV7-9 and TRBJ1-2; D unclear. The CDR3 sequence is 12 residues long. Germline loops: CDR1 SEHNR, CDR2 FQNEAQ (reference sequence). V lost 4 bases to trimming and J lost 5 bases, with 8 bases between them. CDR3 sequence: CASSSSEYGYTF. CDR3 coding DNA: TGTGCCAGCAGCTCATCGGAGTATGGCTACACCTTC.

The chain links TRBV4-1 to TRBJ1-3; 7 bases match TRBD1. This CDR3 region has 16 residues. Germline trimming cut 5 bases from V and 0 bases from J; bases unmatched to any gene: 7. Germline loops: CDR1 MGHRA, CDR2 YSYEKL. The CDR3 DNA is TGCGCCAGCAGCTTCACCGGGACAGTCTCTGGAAACACCATATATTTT. Translation: CASSFTGTVSGNTIYF.

The chain combines TRBV27 with TRBJ2-7, with 9 bases identical to TRBD1. The V segment lost 6 bases and the J segment 3 bases; nucleotides outside the gene matches: 9. This CDR3 comprises 15 residues. The germline CDR1 and CDR2 sequences are MNHEY and SMNVEV (reference sequence). Here the CDR3 DNA reads TGTGCCAGCAGGCAAGGACAGGGGTTTTTCTACGAGCAGTACTTC. This encodes CASRQGQGFFYEQYF.

In its sample, this clone was seen once. This sequence joins TRBV28 and TRBJ1-2; the D gene is possibly TRBD1 (5 bases). V lost 6 bases and J lost 6, with 11 bases in between. This CDR3 region has 12 residues. CDR1 and CDR2 from the germline V gene are MDHEN and SYDVKM. The CDR3 loop reads CASSLDSHGYTF. The CDR3 DNA follows: TGTGCCAGCAGCCTTGACAGCCATGGCTACACCTTC.

The chain has TRBV28 and TRBJ1-4; a weak D match, TRBD1 (5 bases). CDR1 is MDHEN and CDR2 is SYDVKM in the germline V gene. Trimming left V 3 bases short and J 11 bases short, with 22 bases between. CDR3 length: 16 amino acids. For the CDR3, the DNA is TGTGCCAGCAGTTTTGAGTTTCGCCTCAGGGTGAGGAAACTGTTTTTT. Translated: CASSFEFRLRVRKLFF.

This chain uses TRBV28 with TRBJ1-2; maybe TRBD1 (6 bases). Trimming took 8 bases from V and 7 from J, leaving 20 bases between them. CDR1 is MDHEN and CDR2 is SYDVKM in the germline V gene. This CDR3 comprises 14 residues. The CDR3 protein is CASGAGAIPVGYTF. The CDR3, as DNA: TGTGCCAGCGGAGCAGGGGCCATCCCTGTTGGCTACACCTTC.

The V gene is TRBV14, the J gene TRBJ1-1, with TRBD1 as a possible D gene (6 bases). Germline assignment: CDR1 SGHDN and CDR2 FVKESK. V dropped 1 base and J dropped 11 bases, with 14 bases sitting between them. The CDR3 contains 13 residues. In nucleotides, the CDR3 is TGTGCCAGCAGCCAAGTCGGGGGGCTAGGTGCTTTCTTT. This translates into CASSQVGGLGAFF.

As regards this clone: Different DNA sequences within this sample yield the same CDR3. V gene TRBV9 combines with J gene TRBJ1-1; D uncertain. This CDR3 has 13 residues. Germline CDR1 reads SGDLS; CDR2 reads YYNGEE. V lost 0 bases to trimming and J lost 0 bases, with 3 bases between them. The CDR3 region has the DNA TGTGCCAGCAGCGTAGCCGTGAACACTGAAGCTTTCTTT. Protein: CASSVAVNTEAFF.

The chain uses TRBV6-2 or TRBV6-3 and TRBJ2-4, with 7 bases identical to TRBD2. This CDR3 spans 13 amino acids. Germline CDR1 and CDR2: MNHEY and SVGEGT. With 2 bases clipped from V and 8 bases from J, the junction kept 3 bases outside the gene matches. CDR3 sequence: CASSYRGLYIQYF. The CDR3 nucleotides read TGTGCCAGCAGTTACAGGGGACTATACATTCAGTACTTC.

V usage is TRBV2 and J usage is TRBJ2-7; TRBD2 matches 8 bases. Trimming took 2 bases from V and 12 from J; bases not matched to a gene: 9. Germline V gene data show CDR1 as SNHLY and CDR2 as FYNNEI. This CDR3 has 13 amino acids. The CDR3 loop is CASSELLAEAGYF. The CDR3 nucleotides are TGTGCCAGCAGTGAATTACTAGCGGAGGCCGGGTACTTC.

The chain combines TRBV2 with TRBJ1-2; TRBD1 matches 11 bases. In germline, CDR1 is SNHLY, CDR2 FYNNEI. CDR3 length equals 17 residues. The J segment lost 0 bases and the V segment lost 5 bases, leaving 8 bases of the junction unmatched. CDR3 DNA: TGTGCCAGCAGTCGGGACAGGGGGGCGCGGACTAACTATGGCTACACCTTC. This codes for CASSRDRGARTNYGYTF.

V gene TRBV4-1 combines with J gene TRBJ2-2, with 11 bases fitting TRBD2. This CDR3 spans 16 amino acids. Germline loops: CDR1 MGHRA, CDR2 YSYEKL. V shed 0 bases and J 9 bases; nucleotides not matched to a gene: 6. CDR3: CASSQESASGRRELFF. In nucleotides, the CDR3 is TGCGCCAGCAGCCAAGAGAGTGCTAGCGGGAGGCGGGAGCTGTTTTTT.

J is TRBJ2-3 and V is TRBV5-6; maybe TRBD2 (7 bases). V gave up 4 bases and J gave up 4 bases, with 19 bases separating them. The CDR3 runs 16 residues. In germline, CDR1 is SGHDT, CDR2 YYEEEE. This CDR3 is CASSRLLAEGADTQYF. The CDR3 nucleotides read TGTGCCAGCAGCAGATTGCTAGCGGAGGGGGCAGATACGCAGTATTTT. Supplemented by reference TRBV5-6 and TRBJ2-3, the full variable domain reads DAGVTQSPTHLIKTRGQQVTLRCSPKSGHDTVSWYQQALGQGPQFIFQYYEEEERQRGNFPDRFSGHQFPNYSSELNVNALLLGDSALYLCASSRLLAEGADTQYFGPGTRLTVL.

V is TRBV19 and J is TRBJ2-7, with 8 bases identical to TRBD1. Germline V lookup: CDR1 LNHDA, CDR2 SQIVND (reference sequence). V gave up 0 bases and J gave up 2 bases; unmatched junction bases: 3. CDR3 length: 15 amino acids. As DNA, the CDR3 is TGTGCCAGTAGTATAGAGGACAGGGAGGCCTACGAGCAGTACTTC. This encodes CASSIEDREAYEQYF.

The chain has TRBV7-9 and TRBJ1-1; possible D gene TRBD1, 5 bases. The germline V and J ends were trimmed by 2 bases and 4 bases, with 8 bases remaining between them. From germline, CDR1 is SEHNR and CDR2 FQNEAQ (reference sequence). The length of the CDR3 is 13 residues. The CDR3: CASSLMGGTEAFF. CDR3 in DNA: TGTGCCAGCAGCTTAATGGGGGGCACTGAAGCTTTCTTT.

The V gene is TRBV6-5, the J gene TRBJ2-5; D may be TRBD2 (7 bases). This CDR3 comprises 15 residues. V was shortened by 0 bases and J by 9 bases, with 17 bases between the two germline ends. In germline, CDR1 is MNHEY, CDR2 SVGAGI. The CDR3 coding sequence is TGTGCCAGCAGTTACTCGACGCGGGGGCGTGCGGCCCAGTACTTC. This gives the protein CASSYSTRGRAAQYF.

The CDR3 sequence: CASSSGGSTQYF. DNA of the CDR3: TGTGCCAGCAGCTCGGGGGGCAGTACGCAGTATTTT. The chain combines TRBV5-6 with TRBJ2-3; D may be TRBD2 (7 bases). Germline V CDR1 and CDR2: SGHDT, YYEEEE. This CDR3 is 12 amino acids long. Trimming stripped 3 bases from V and 8 bases from J, with 10 bases between. Full variable domain (rest looked up from reference TRBV5-6 and TRBJ2-3): DAGVTQSPTHLIKTRGQQVTLRCSPKSGHDTVSWYQQALGQGPQFIFQYYEEEERQRGNFPDRFSGHQFPNYSSELNVNALLLGDSALYLCASSSGGSTQYFGPGTRLTVL.

The table lists this clone with a few counts. This chain links TRBV5-1 with TRBJ1-1; a possible D gene is TRBD1 (5 bases). The germline V gene has CDR1 SGHRS and CDR2 YFSETQ. The V end was cut by 2 bases, the J end by 5 bases, with 13 bases between. This CDR3 contains 14 residues. The CDR3 region is CASSLGGVRTEAFF. The CDR3 coding sequence is TGCGCCAGCAGCTTAGGAGGGGTAAGGACTGAAGCTTTCTTT.

Here the CDR3 reads CSVGTSQETQYF. The CDR3 nucleotides are TGCAGCGTCGGGACTTCCCAAGAGACCCAGTACTTC. The chain couples TRBV29-1 to TRBJ2-5; D perhaps matches TRBD2 (6 bases). Germline V CDR1 and CDR2: SQVTM, ANQGSEA. Trimming pared 6 bases from V and 1 base from J, leaving 9 bases between. This CDR3 region has 12 residues.

V and J are TRBV25-1 and TRBJ2-1, with TRBD1 matching over 11 bases. Germline V gene sequence: CDR1 MGHDK, CDR2 SYGVNS. The CDR3 has 16 residues. With V trimmed by 2 bases and J by 7 bases, 7 bases remained unmatched. CDR3 sequence reads: CASSERWTGGANEQFF. The CDR3 nucleotides read TGTGCCAGCAGTGAACGTTGGACAGGGGGCGCAAATGAGCAGTTCTTC.

The chain's CDR3 is CASSSPAQGGVEQFF. Here the CDR3 DNA reads TGCGCCAGCAGCTCCCCGGCGCAGGGGGGTGTTGAGCAGTTCTTC. The V and J genes are TRBV5-1 and TRBJ2-1, with D possibly being TRBD1 (7 bases). The CDR3 contains 15 residues. CDR1 is SGHRS and CDR2 is YFSETQ in the germline V gene. V was pared by 3 bases and J by 9 bases, with 19 bases between.

V usage is TRBV28 and J usage is TRBJ1-2; D unclear. Between the trimmed V and J ends, which lost 7 bases and 5 bases, there was a span of 11 bases. The V gene's germline CDR1 is MDHEN and CDR2 SYDVKM. The CDR3 length is 12 residues. CDR3: CASTGNRYGYTF. CDR3 coding DNA: TGTGCCAGCACCGGGAATCGGTATGGCTACACCTTC.